This is a list of T cell receptor beta chains from one sample in a study of blood T cells in healthy people across ages. TCRdb fed the 5' RACE reads into MiXCR, producing one record per CDR3 protein. This sample yields over 950,000 distinct CDR3 sequences, of which approximately 38% are seen a single time; around 12% belongs to the top ten. Sequenced material: blood. The receptors shown here come from a man younger than 30 in good health. Each CDR3 is given with its conserved first and last residue. D genes are given only for firm matches. Clone size is stated in some rows and not others, as once, few, many or a class when expanded.

size | J | V | D | DNA | CDR3
few | TRBJ2-4 | TRBV21-1 | NA | TGTGCCAGCCTAGGGAAGGCCAAAAACATTCAGTACTTC | CASLGKAKNIQYF
NA | TRBJ2-3 | TRBV4-3 | NA | TGCGCCAGCAGCCAAGATGAGTCCACAGATACGCAGTATTTT | CASSQDESTDTQYF
NA | TRBJ1-5 | TRBV7-8 | NA | TGTGCCAGCAGCTTAGGTTCTTCGGGGGGCACCTATAGCAATCAGCCCCAGCATTTT | CASSLGSSGGTYSNQPQHF
NA | TRBJ1-4 | TRBV29-1 | NA | TGCAGCGTTGTTTACGTCGCAACGGCTTCGGCCCCAGAAAAACTGTTTTTT | CSVVYVATASAPEKLFF
NA | TRBJ2-1 | TRBV21-1 | NA | TGTGCCACCCAAAACCCTTCTAGCAAGTACAATGAGCAGTTCTTC | CATQNPSSKYNEQFF
few | TRBJ2-3 | TRBV5-1 | NA | TGCGCCAGCAGCTTGACACCGACCACCTCAGATACGCAGTATTTT | CASSLTPTTSDTQYF
NA | TRBJ2-3 | TRBV10-3 | NA | TGTGCTTTTGGGGCCTTTAGCACAGATACGCAGTATTTT | CAFGAFSTDTQYF
NA | TRBJ2-5 | TRBV7-3 | NA | TGTGCCAGCAGCTTAACGCGCGGGGCAGAGACCCAGTACTTC | CASSLTRGAETQYF
few | TRBJ2-5 | TRBV12-3/TRBV12-4 | TRBD1 | TGTGCCAGCAAACGGACAGGGCCGGAGACCCAGTACTTC | CASKRTGPETQYF
few | TRBJ2-3 | TRBV6-5 | NA | TGTGCCAGCAGCCCCCGGGGTGGGCGGGCCGAAGATACGCAGTATTTT | CASSPRGGRAEDTQYF
few | TRBJ1-2 | TRBV20-1 | NA | TGCAGTGCTAGAGATGCAAGGGGCTCCCCGTCCCAATATGGCTACACCTTC | CSARDARGSPSQYGYTF
many | TRBJ2-3 | TRBV6-4 | TRBD1 | TGTGCCAGCAGTGCCGGACAGGGGGGGTCAGATACGCAGTATTTT | CASSAGQGGSDTQYF
once | TRBJ2-1 | TRBV5-1 | TRBD2 | TGCGCCAGCAGTTTGCGGGGGGCTCGACCCTACAATGAGCAGTTCTTC | CASSLRGARPYNEQFF
NA | TRBJ1-5 | TRBV6-2/TRBV6-3 | NA | TGTGCCACGGGCAGCAATCAGCCCCAGCATTTT | CATGSNQPQHF
few | TRBJ1-4 | TRBV27 | TRBD1 | TGTGCCAGCCGATCGCCACAGGGGAAGGGTTTCGAAAAACTGTTTTTT | CASRSPQGKGFEKLFF
NA | TRBJ1-5 | TRBV7-9 | NA | TGTGCCAGCAGCTTAGCTTCGGGCACAGGCCAGCATTTT | CASSLASGTGQHF